Below, one T cell receptor (beta chain) is given with its context. Antigen: not known. The data were obtained in a study of T cell responses to AZD1222 COVID-19 vaccine. Germline V gives CDR1 SGHTA, CDR2 FQGTGA. CDR3 length equals 15 residues. The V and J ends lost 0 bases and 3 bases respectively, with 11 bases between them. The protocol was immunoSEQ multiplex PCR, while the TCRdb copy is restricted to in-frame clones and leaves out a portion. The sample consists of 110,000 to 150,000 clones, approximately 91% of them appearing once. Regarding the study as a whole: Females outnumbered males among donors, who were mostly white British; clonal diversity was possibly underestimated. Researchers took repertoire samples only after the peak T cell response had come. Unmutated variant regions are reportedly targeted by nearly half of spike-specific TCRs.

The receptor was isolated from an adult who received the AZD1222 COVID-19 vaccine. The chain couples TRBV7-3 to TRBJ1-1; D ambiguous. The sample consisted of peripheral blood, taken 28 days after the second AZD1222 dose. In DNA, the CDR3 is TGTGCCAGCAGCTTAACGATAGCCCGGGACACTGAAGCTTTCTTT. Its translation is CASSLTIARDTEAFF.